Included here is one TCR beta chain sequence, with context. The antigen remains unidentified. The sample is drawn from a study of cytomegalovirus exposure and HLA in healthy donors. In the PCR, 60 Vbeta and 13 Jbeta primers were used. Data came from immunoSEQ multiplex PCR; TCRdb stores just in-frame clones and leaves some out. Counted here are roughly 150,000 clones, over 60% occurring once; the ten biggest clones make up 2% to 2.5%. Broader study findings: Donors belonging to an Asian-associated ancestry cluster reportedly showed fewer N-insertions in productive TCRs than the approximately 670-donor mean, according to what a later analysis found.

The germline V gene has CDR1 SGHRS and CDR2 YFSETQ. The CDR3 consists of 16 residues. V was shortened by 1 base and J by 2 bases, with 13 bases between the two germline ends. Sequences were obtained from PBMCs. This sequence was found in a man aged 30 to 39 in good health and CMV-seronegative. The J gene is TRBJ1-3, the V gene TRBV5-1, with D perhaps TRBD1 (5 bases). The CDR3 nucleotides are TGCGCCAGCAGCTTGAGTGTTGGGGCAGCTGGAAACACCATATATTTT. It translates to CASSLSVGAAGNTIYF. The entire variable domain, with the rest obtained from reference TRBV5-1 and TRBJ1-3, is as follows: KAGVTQTPRYLIKTRGQQVTLSCSPISGHRSVSWYQQTPGQGLQFLFEYFSETQRNKGNFPGRFSGRQFSNSRSEMNVSTLELGDSALYLCASSLSVGAAGNTIYFGEGSWLTVV.